This TCR beta chain was captured in a study of cytomegalovirus exposure and HLA in healthy donors. Primers: 60 Vbeta forward and 13 Jbeta reverse. Only in-frame clones appear in the TCRdb table, and some are missing; sequencing was by immunoSEQ multiplex PCR. Of under 130,000 clones in the sample, around two thirds were seen once. General study results and limits: Most subjects had HLA-A and HLA-B alleles reportedly predicted accurately by TCR beta sequences. Accounts indicate the classifier identified cytomegalovirus status with strong specificity and sensitivity. TCR sequences were mostly rare, though some public TCRs occurred in many donors.

This clone came up many times. The antigen is undetermined. Nominal health characterized the donors when sampled, though unrecorded immune exposures were likely. The CDR3 length is 12 residues. V was cut by 5 bases and J by 5 bases, with 10 bases left in between. Germline V gene data show CDR1 as MNHEY and CDR2 as SMNVEV (reference sequence). This sequence joins TRBV27 and TRBJ2-7; perhaps TRBD1 as D (5 bases). Material for sequencing was PBMCs. The sequence was collected from a man aged 50-60 years in good health and CMV-seropositive. CDR3 sequence: CASSQGSNEQYF. The CDR3 DNA reads as TGTGCCAGCAGTCAGGGCTCAAACGAGCAGTACTTC.